What follows are 21 T cell receptor beta chains derived from one specimen sequenced in a study of quantifying T cell responses using KT2 cells. Study summary: TCR alpha and beta constant-region primers primed reverse transcription of RNA.

The cDNA 3' end received a ligated oligonucleotide with a UMI. An equimolar mix of RC1.1 and RC1.2 primed the beta chain across TRBC1 and TRBC2. TCRdb passed the UMI-ligation and nested PCR reads through MiXCR, listing each CDR3 protein once. Here the sample spans about 33,000 distinct CDR3 sequences, about 9.4% being singletons. Material: PBMCs spiked with cells of the T cell clone KT2. Every receptor here comes from a human donor.

This chain joins TRBV6-2 or TRBV6-3 and TRBJ2-7; D unclear. The length of the CDR3 is 12 residues. V was shortened by 6 bases and J by 0 bases, with 6 bases between the two germline ends. Germline values: CDR1 MNHEY, CDR2 SVGEGT. The CDR3 DNA reads TGTGCCAGCAGCTCACGCTCCTACGAGCAGTACTTC. It is translated as CASSSRSYEQYF.

V usage is TRBV30 and J usage is TRBJ1-6, with 11 nucleotides matching TRBD1. CDR1 and CDR2 (germline): GTSNPN, SVGIG (reference sequence). The CDR3 runs 18 residues. V dropped 2 bases and J dropped 6; count of bases not matched to a gene: 12. The CDR3 is CAWSRQRGTGGSNSPLHF. The DNA for the CDR3 is TGTGCCTGGAGTAGGCAGAGGGGGACAGGGGGTTCTAATTCACCCCTCCACTTT.

There are a few counts of this clonotype. The V gene is TRBV2, the J gene TRBJ2-3, with D unresolved. The germline V gene encodes CDR1 SNHLY and CDR2 FYNNEI. This CDR3 has 12 amino acids. Trimming took 7 bases from V and 6 from J, leaving 11 bases between them. The CDR3 is CASMVKFDTQYF. The CDR3 DNA follows: TGTGCCAGCATGGTTAAGTTTGATACGCAGTATTTT.

Many counts were recorded for this clonotype. The J gene is TRBJ2-3, the V gene TRBV11-1; no firm D call. Between the trimmed V and J ends, which lost 5 bases and 9 bases, there was a span of 21 bases. The CDR3 runs 15 residues. Germline CDR1 is SGHAT and CDR2 is FQDESV (reference sequence). CDR3 coding DNA: TGTGCCAGCAGCGTCATTAGTGAGTTGGTCTCGACGCAGTATTTT. This gives the protein CASSVISELVSTQYF. Combining the CDR3 with reference TRBV11-1 and TRBJ2-3 gives the whole variable domain EAEVAQSPRYKITEKSQAVAFWCDPISGHATLYWYRQILGQGPELLVQFQDESVVDDSQLPKDRFSAERLKGVDSTLKIQPAELGDSAMYLCASSVISELVSTQYFGPGTRLTVL.

This clonotype was detected only a few times. The chain carries TRBV6-6 and TRBJ2-1, with TRBD1 matching 7 bases. Looked up from germline, CDR1 is MNHNY and CDR2 is SVGAGI (reference sequence). Unmatched junction bases numbered 11, after V lost 6 bases and J lost 6 bases. The CDR3 totals 15 residues. Here the CDR3 DNA reads TGTGCCAGCAGCCCCGACAGGGATACCCTCAATGAGCAGTTCTTC. It is translated as CASSPDRDTLNEQFF.

This clonotype was observed a handful of times. This chain uses TRBV13 with TRBJ2-3; tentative D call: TRBD1 (6 bases). Germline assignment: CDR1 PRHDT and CDR2 FYEKMQ (reference sequence). V shed 2 bases and J shed 12 bases, with 12 bases lying between them. The CDR3 is 12 amino acids. The CDR3 sequence: CASSLNRDTQYF. In DNA form, the CDR3 reads TGTGCCAGCAGCTTAAACCGGGACACCCAGTATTTT.

By sample fraction, this clonotype is medium-sized. The chain couples TRBV18 to TRBJ2-5, with no clear D. The CDR3 has 13 residues. The V gene's germline CDR1 is KGHSH and CDR2 LQKENI. The germline V and J ends were trimmed by 4 bases and 1 base, with 7 bases remaining between them. The CDR3 DNA reads as TGTGCCAGCTCACGCGACACCCAAGAGACCCAGTACTTC. This translates into CASSRDTQETQYF.

This sequence joins TRBV7-6 and TRBJ2-7; weak D call: TRBD1 (5 bases). Germline CDR1 reads SGHVS; CDR2 reads FNYEAQ. With 5 bases removed from V and 2 bases from J, the gap between germline ends came to 10 bases. The CDR3 contains 13 residues. CDR3 nucleotide sequence: TGTGCCAGCAGCGGTGGGGCCCCCTACGAGCAGTACTTC. This sequence encodes CASSGGAPYEQYF.

This clonotype was recorded a few times. The rearrangement joins TRBV7-9 to TRBJ2-3; TRBD2 matches at 12 bases. The germline CDR1 and CDR2 sequences are SEHNR and FQNEAQ (reference sequence). This CDR3 is built from 14 residues. Unmatched junction bases numbered 4, after V lost 8 bases and J lost 4 bases. CDR3 coding DNA: TGTGCCAGCGTGGCTAGCGGGGGGGCAGATACGCAGTATTTT. Translation gives CASVASGGADTQYF.

The genes are TRBV7-9 and TRBJ1-2; D not certain. The germline V gene encodes CDR1 SEHNR and CDR2 FQNEAQ (reference sequence). Trimming removed 5 bases from V and 0 bases from J, with 16 bases in between. CDR3 length: 16 amino acids. CDR3 sequence reads: CASSHDGDLANYGYTF. The CDR3 coding sequence is TGTGCCAGCAGCCACGACGGTGATTTAGCTAACTATGGCTACACCTTC.

This clonotype was observed at least ten times. The chain employs TRBV7-9 and TRBJ2-1, with 8 nucleotides matching TRBD1. The J segment lost 8 bases and the V segment lost 6 bases, leaving 9 bases of the junction unmatched. The CDR3 loop spans 14 amino acids. Germline V gene sequence: CDR1 SEHNR, CDR2 FQNEAQ (reference sequence). The CDR3 sequence: CASRPRQGLDEQFF. In DNA form, the CDR3 reads TGTGCCAGCAGACCGAGACAGGGGTTGGATGAGCAGTTCTTC.

This clonotype was seen ten or more times. The chain joins TRBV11-2 to TRBJ1-1; D possibly corresponds to TRBD1 (5 bases). This CDR3 comprises 18 residues. Trimming shortened V by 1 base and J by 1 base, and 19 bases separated the two germline ends. The germline gives CDR1 SGHAT, CDR2 FQNNGV. In DNA, the CDR3 is TGTGCCAGCAGCTTAGTGTTAGGAGTTGGGGCGAAGAACACTGAAGCTTTCTTT. Translation: CASSLVLGVGAKNTEAFF.

There are many counts of this clonotype. The V call is TRBV7-6, the J call TRBJ2-1; 7 positions match TRBD1. Trimming removed 1 base from V and 1 base from J; junction bases left unmatched: 1. CDR1 and CDR2 (germline): SGHVS, FNYEAQ. CDR3 length: 15 residues. Here the CDR3 DNA reads TGTGCCAGCAGCTTAGAGACAGGGTCCTACAATGAGCAGTTCTTC. The encoded protein is CASSLETGSYNEQFF. Together with reference TRBV7-6 and TRBJ2-1, the CDR3 gives the full variable domain: GAGVSQSPRYKVTKRGQDVALRCDPISGHVSLYWYRQALGQGPEFLTYFNYEAQQDKSGLPNDRFSAERPEGSISTLTIQRTEQRDSAMYRCASSLETGSYNEQFFGPGTRLTVL.

V is TRBV7-2 and J is TRBJ2-7; D gene uncertain. This CDR3 comprises 16 residues. The V gene lost 6 bases and the J gene lost 4 bases, with 22 bases spanning the gap. Germline V gives CDR1 SGHTA, CDR2 FQGNSA. CDR3 residues: CASSSGRARLSYEQYF. CDR3 nucleotides: TGTGCCAGCAGTTCTGGTAGGGCCAGACTCTCTTACGAGCAGTACTTC.

The sample holds many counts of this clonotype. The J gene is TRBJ2-1, the V gene TRBV6-4, with a tentative D call TRBD2 (6 bases). The V end lost 3 bases, the J end lost 4 bases, and 13 bases lay between the germline ends. The CDR3 is 15 amino acids. CDR1 is MRHNA and CDR2 is SNTAGT in the germline V gene. As DNA, the CDR3 is TGTGCCAGCAGTGAAGTAGCGGAGAGATACAATGAGCAGTTCTTC. It specifies CASSEVAERYNEQFF.

This clonotype was recorded many times. The rearrangement links TRBV20-1 to TRBJ2-1; 7 bases are a match to TRBD2. Trimming at V came to 4 bases and at J to 8 bases, leaving 11 bases not matched to a gene. The CDR3 has 14 amino acids. Per the germline V gene, CDR1 is DFQATT and CDR2 is SNEGSKA (reference sequence). CDR3 loop: CSANTGTIGDEQFF. CDR3 in DNA: TGCAGTGCTAATACCGGGACTATAGGCGATGAGCAGTTCTTC.

This clonotype appeared many times. This sequence joins TRBV6-4 and TRBJ2-3; maybe TRBD2 (5 bases). This CDR3 comprises 13 residues. Trimming cost V 6 bases and J 6 bases, with 13 bases left between them. CDR1 and CDR2 from the germline V gene are MRHNA and SNTAGT. CDR3 sequence: CASSRHGEDTQYF. CDR3 bases: TGTGCCAGCAGCAGGCATGGGGAGGATACGCAGTATTTT.

This clonotype was seen more than once but under ten times. This rearrangement joins TRBV5-1 to TRBJ2-7; 11 bases fit TRBD2. The germline CDR1 and CDR2 sequences are SGHRS and YFSETQ. This CDR3 is 23 amino acids long. The V gene end was trimmed by 0 bases and the J gene end by 0 bases; junction bases not matched to a gene: 23. For the CDR3, the DNA is TGCGCCAGCAGCTTGGTGGTAGCGGGAGGGCCGGTCCTGAGGAAAACTAGCTCCTACGAGCAGTACTTC. Its translation is CASSLVVAGGPVLRKTSSYEQYF.

DNA for the CDR3: TGTGCCAGCAGCTTAATGGGGGGAGCTAATGAAAAACTGTTTTTT. Amino acids: CASSLMGGANEKLFF. The J gene is TRBJ1-4, the V gene TRBV7-2; D is perhaps TRBD1 (5 bases). The V gene's germline CDR1 is SGHTA and CDR2 FQGNSA. Trimming removed 2 bases from V and 3 bases from J, with 10 bases in between. CDR3 size: 15 residues.

Ten or more counts support this clonotype. The chain uses TRBV15 and TRBJ1-1, with unresolved D. The V gene's germline CDR1 is LNHNV and CDR2 YYDKDF (reference sequence). The CDR3 spans 15 residues. V gave up 1 base and J gave up 0 bases, with 9 bases separating them. This CDR3 is CATSRGVRLNTEAFF. The CDR3, as DNA: TGTGCCACCAGCAGAGGGGTCAGGTTGAACACTGAAGCTTTCTTT. The full variable domain, rest sourced from reference TRBV15 and TRBJ1-1, is DAMVIQNPRYQVTQFGKPVTLSCSQTLNHNVMYWYQQKSSQAPKLLFHYYDKDFNNEADTPDNFQSRRPNTSFCFLDIRSPGLGDTAMYLCATSRGVRLNTEAFFGQGTRLTVV.

The chain links TRBV4-3 to TRBJ2-5, with TRBD1 matching over 9 bases. Germline CDR1 is LGHNA and CDR2 is YSLEER. The trim removed 3 bases at V and 4 bases at J, leaving 6 bases unmatched. The CDR3 runs to 15 residues. CDR3 amino acids: CASSQGQGSGETQYF. CDR3 sequence (DNA): TGCGCCAGCAGCCAGGGACAGGGATCAGGAGAGACCCAGTACTTC.